This T cell receptor beta chain was sequenced during a study of response to subunit inactivated influenza vaccine. Remarks on this clonotype: Its antigen is unknown.

CDR3 length: 15 residues. CDR1 and CDR2 from the germline V gene are MNHEY and SVGEGT. V trimming: 7 bases; J trimming: 3 bases; junction bases outside the gene matches: 7. Study-wide results and limits: The authors suggested that few new T cells are recruited per seasonal influenza vaccination.

TCRdb called the RT-PCR reads again in MiXCR, with one record for every CDR3 protein. The sample holds roughly 620,000 distinct CDR3 sequences, around 11% seen once. A further study also used this sample, focusing on T cells expressing NK-cell markers. From that second work: TCR beta cDNA was generated via 5'RACE template switching incorporating UMIs. Eight donors were sequenced, seven testing HCMV-seropositive and one testing seronegative. Of the CD8+ T cell pool in over 5 donors, roughly 1.0-8% was accounted for by dominant NKG2C+ clonotypes. The leading position in the CD3+CD56-NKG2C+ fraction of a few donors also went to these clonotypes.

The sequence came from a man over 45 who received an inactivated influenza vaccine. Sequencing was performed on PBMCs from blood, taken on the day of vaccination. This rearrangement joins TRBV6-2 or TRBV6-3 to TRBJ2-5; 11 bases map to TRBD1. For the CDR3, the DNA is TGTGCCAGCATCCCAGCGGGACAGGGGGAAGAGACCCAGTACTTC. Translating it yields CASIPAGQGEETQYF.